These T cell receptor beta chains were read from a single sample in a study of T cell changes during pregnancy in multiple sclerosis. Produced via immunoSEQ multiplex PCR; TCRdb's table is partial and in-frame only. The sample has 70,000 to 85,000 clones, 92% seen once. Sequenced material: peripheral blood, taken before pregnancy. These receptors were taken from a female donor with multiple sclerosis, enrolled in a pregnancy study. The conserved cysteine and the conserved F or W are not part of the CDR3 here. Size values are once, few and many counts, or a class for expanded clones, and some rows have none.

TRBV5-5 NA ASQNDRAGVFTEQF
TRBV5-1 NA ASSFNRLSTGELF
TRBV7-8 NA ASSLLFGTGQEQY
TRBV6-1 NA ASSERTSGGNEQF
TRBV29-1 NA SAFGSSPDYT
TRBV2 NA ASSDKLDTDTQY
TRBV5-8 NA ASSLGYSNQPQH
TRBV29-1 NA SVPNIAGGSYEQY
TRBV30 NA AWKTSGRAPNEQF
TRBV6-6 NA ASSGLADYEQY
TRBV5-5 NA ASSKGVAYEQY
TRBV5-1 NA ASRPDSLIGEQF
TRBV5-4 NA ASSPGQGNSGYT
TRBV7-3 NA ASSLGLKPYEQY
TRBV4-1 NA ASSQFAGQPEQF
TRBV2 NA ASNGGLDGNTIY
TRBV27 NA ASSYWDRPYEQY
TRBV2 NA ASSPLRGGNRDYNEQF
TRBV6-5 NA ASRPRTGETQY
TRBV19 NA ASSIAGTLGQPQH
TRBV6-6 NA ASSDRYNEQF
TRBV5-1 NA ASSVGTEVTYEQY
TRBV27 NA ASSYSKGLMYEQY
TRBV27 NA APFQGAKEATGELF
TRBV15 NA ATSRDLNTGELF
TRBV19 NA ASSFRPGQGARQPQH
TRBV6-1 NA ASSLDRVPTDTQY
TRBV28 NA ASSAPRQRSGNTIY
TRBV18 NA ASSPPVTSGSYEQY
TRBV19 NA ASTPAQGTSEQY
TRBV4-3 few ASSQAQGVNTEAF
TRBV27 NA ATQGGLRASVEQF
TRBV6-1 NA ASSIAGGGEQF
TRBV5-1 NA ASSRGGDGEKLF
TRBV28 NA ASSTTGPGMNQPQH
TRBV27 NA ASSLSNQGVYTEAF
TRBV28 NA ASSRTSGRTYEQY
TRBV6-5 NA ASSYSGGGEKLF
TRBV28 NA ASSLDRFYEQY
TRBV9 NA ASSPHISTGGTYGYT
TRBV28 NA ASTSAQGGDGIQY
TRBV7-2 NA ASSSLGSNYEQY
TRBV2 NA ASKRLASAGELF
TRBV9 NA ASSVATSGSGVDTQY
TRBV28 NA ASSSPADSGLAGEGELF
TRBV2 NA ASTSLAGTGELF
TRBV5-1 NA ASSLVGTSYNEQF
TRBV7-9 NA ASSTRGGPNTEAF
TRBV2 NA ARRGGDGYT
TRBV6-1 NA ASSEPGGGELF
TRBV15 NA ATSRVDNPEAF
TRBV2 NA ASSPLRTGHNLRPGNTIY
TRBV21-1 NA ASSKVSVLRGYEQY
TRBV5-4 NA ASSLQGAGELF
TRBV4-2 many ASSLRGVGQPQH